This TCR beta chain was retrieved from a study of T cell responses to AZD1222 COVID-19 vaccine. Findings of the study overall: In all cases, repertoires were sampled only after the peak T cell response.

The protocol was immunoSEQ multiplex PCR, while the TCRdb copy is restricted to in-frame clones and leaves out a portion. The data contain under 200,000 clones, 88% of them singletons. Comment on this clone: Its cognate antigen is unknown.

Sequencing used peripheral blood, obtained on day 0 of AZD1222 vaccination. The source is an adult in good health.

CDR3 in amino acids: CASSQGYMSPVPYEQYF. In DNA, the CDR3 is TGCGCCAGCAGCCAAGGGTATATGAGCCCCGTCCCCTACGAGCAGTACTTC. This chain links TRBV4-3 with TRBJ2-7; no definite D call. This CDR3 spans 17 amino acids. V shed 1 base and J shed 2 bases, with 18 bases lying between them. Germline lookup yields CDR1 LGHNA and CDR2 YSLEER.